What follows are 3 T cell receptor beta chains derived from one specimen sequenced in a study of T cells in Graves' hyperthyroidism and ophthalmopathy. Amplification of TCR beta CDR3 regions was performed using RNA transcripts as template. In the first-round RT-PCR of the TCR CDR3, the HTBI primer set was used. TCRdb re-analysed the multiplex PCR reads in MiXCR, keeping a single row per CDR3 protein. The sample lists roughly 700,000 distinct CDR3 sequences; roughly 17% were seen once. Sequenced input: blood. These receptors were collected from a man aged 45-60 years with Graves' hyperthyroidism.

The chain links TRBV20-1 to TRBJ1-6; tentatively, D is TRBD1 (5 bases). Trimming removed 1 base at V and 0 bases at J, with 7 bases between. There are 15 residues in the CDR3. CDR1 and CDR2 (germline): DFQATT, SNEGSKA (reference sequence). CDR3 loop: CSARGRASYNSPLHF. The CDR3 DNA is TGCAGTGCTAGAGGCAGGGCCTCCTATAATTCACCCCTCCACTTT.

The chain links TRBV19 to TRBJ1-5, with 9 bases lining up with TRBD1. The CDR3 contains 16 residues. Germline V gives CDR1 LNHDA, CDR2 SQIVND (reference sequence). The J segment lost 4 bases and the V segment lost 3 bases, leaving 7 bases of the junction unmatched. CDR3 amino acids: CASSMPGTGWNQPQHF. As DNA, the CDR3 is TGTGCCAGTAGTATGCCTGGGACAGGGTGGAATCAGCCCCAGCATTTT. The variable domain in full, with the rest retrieved from reference TRBV19 and TRBJ1-5, is DGGITQSPKYLFRKEGQNVTLSCEQNLNHDAMYWYRQDPGQGLRLIYYSQIVNDFQKGDIAEGYSVSREKKESFPLTVTSAQKNPTAFYLCASSMPGTGWNQPQHFGDGTRLSIL.

This chain connects TRBV5-1 to TRBJ2-7; weak D call: TRBD1 (6 bases). The CDR3 is 15 residues long. Germline CDR1 is SGHRS and CDR2 is YFSETQ. The V end lost 1 base, the J end lost 3 bases, and 14 bases lay between the germline ends. Here the CDR3 DNA reads TGCGCCAGCAGCTTGTTTGGGGGCCAGAGCTACGAGCAGTACTTC. It specifies CASSLFGGQSYEQYF.